This T cell receptor beta chain was recorded in a study of T cells in Graves' hyperthyroidism and ophthalmopathy (dated 2019 in TCRdb). Study-wide context: A discovery cohort of around 100 patients, approximately 45 with Graves' ophthalmopathy and about 58 with stable Graves' hyperthyroidism, was used to find distinguishing TCR V-J signatures. The study also compared thyroid tissue and blood T-cell repertoires from a handful of Graves' hyperthyroidism patients. The roughly 100 discovery patients were divided at random into training and test sets in a 7:3 ratio. Prospective prediction of ophthalmopathy was tested in an independent validation cohort consisting of about 19 hyperthyroidism patients and 17 patients who later progressed to ophthalmopathy. The paper reports TCR Vbeta CDR3 sequencing of more than 120 peripheral blood samples: 40 to 45 ophthalmopathy, under 80 hyperthyroidism and approximately 17 progressor patients. Following sampling, methimazole starting at 30 mg daily was given to hyperthyroidism patients, and high-dose intravenous methylprednisolone was given to ophthalmopathy patients. On the study overall, not on this receptor specifically: Sample size was not statistically predetermined, and investigators were not blinded to group allocation. During validation, the model predicted progression to ophthalmopathy a median of approximately 7 months ahead of onset, with around 71% sensitivity and about 72% specificity. Most expanded thyroid clonotypes (frequency above 0.001) were also detected in blood, suggesting blood repertoires may reflect thyroid immune responses. A 13 V-J signature model separated ophthalmopathy from stable hyperthyroidism, with 87.88% sensitivity and roughly 84% specificity in cross-validation and 80%/75% in testing.

The TCR beta CDR3 regions were amplified from the RNA transcripts. A first-round RT-PCR of the TCR CDR3 used the HTBI primer set with the Qiagen OneStep RT-PCR kit. Libraries were constructed in a second round of multiplex PCR, after which size selection and purification were performed. Paired-end sequencing of the libraries was performed with 100 bp reads on an Illumina HiSeq2000. The authors processed their data as follows. SOAPnuke was used to process the raw data, throwing out any read that contained adapters or uncalled bases, had a mean Phred below 15, or lacked an exact constant-primer or identifier match. High-quality paired reads were merged using COPE v1.2.5, and each unique nucleotide sequence was defined as a clonotype. MiTCR v1.1 was used to align the clonotypes against IMGT TRBV, TRBD and TRBJ reference segments. The analysis included only V-J combinations with a frequency above 0.0001, which together covered more than 99% of the repertoires. The TCS score was defined as the ratio of F50 (clonal expansion) to E x V (chaos), calculated using BLOSUM62-based TCRdist between CDR3 peptides within each V-J. Welch's t-statistics and random forest reduced fewer than 550 V-J features to about 13, which were used in a naive Bayes classifier (R e1071). Thyroid-blood repertoire similarity was quantified with the Morisita-Horn index. The raw public data were reprocessed by TCRdb itself: fastp quality trimming at Q25, MiXCR clonotype calling, in-frame beta chains only. Entries are consolidated by CDR3 protein sequence, retaining the most common genes and DNA. The V and J calls follow TCRdb's processing rather than the paper's. The sample records approximately 510,000 distinct CDR3 sequences, over 35% of which are singletons. About two fifths of the sample is in the top ten clones.

This clonotype was seen repeatedly, ten times or more. The antigen it binds to is not known. Base qualities are missing; no much larger clone stands one base away. Trimming leaves V shorter by 5 bases and J shorter by 3 bases, with the junction holding 4 bases beyond the gene matches. CDR3 length: 13 amino acids, cysteine to phenylalanine. Of the read, only the CDR3 DNA is kept; its 39 bases are in frame from base 1. From the germline V gene, CDR1 is SQVTM and CDR2 is ANQGSEA. Patients with uncontrolled infections, other autoimmune diseases, pregnancy or lactation were excluded. Diagnoses relied on clinical symptoms, serum thyroxine and TRAb, thyroid ultrasound and orbital computed tomography. Trizol reagent was used to extract total RNA, and RNA quality was then checked on an Agilent 2100 Bioanalyzer.

The sequence is built from TRBV29-1 and TRBJ2-7; TRBD2 aligns with 10 central bases. Sequencing was performed on peripheral blood or thyroid tissue (not recorded which). This receptor was identified in an adult woman with Graves' disease, either hyperthyroidism or ophthalmopathy (not recorded which). The DNA reads TGCAGCGTTATTGGACTAGCGGTCTACGAGCAGTACTTC. Translated, this is CSVIGLAVYEQYF.